These T cell receptor beta chains were read from a single sample in a study of T cells in localized non-small cell lung cancer. Here immunoSEQ multiplex PCR was the method, and the copy in TCRdb shows in-frame clones only, minus some. The table has around 67,000 clones, roughly 90% seen once. Material: peripheral blood, obtained before any cancer treatment. The receptors originated from a woman aged 40-69 years with stage I lung adenocarcinoma. The CDR3 runs from the conserved cysteine through the conserved F or W. A D gene is named only where the DNA matches it firmly.

V gene	J gene	D gene	CDR3 protein
TRBV18	TRBJ1-1	-	CASSTTRVGNTEAFF
TRBV6-1	TRBJ1-4	TRBD1	CASNLDRGDEKLFF
TRBV11-3	TRBJ2-7	TRBD1	CASSPGQGSGRAYEQYF
TRBV28	TRBJ1-1	TRBD1	CASSPPGQGADEAFF
TRBV19	TRBJ1-6	-	CASSFSSYNSPLHF
TRBV5-4	TRBJ2-7	-	CASSLGGPMGKYEQYF
TRBV5-6	TRBJ2-4	-	CASSLEAARSLRIQYF
TRBV5-1	TRBJ1-2	-	CASSLSSGSGYGYTF
TRBV19	TRBJ2-4	TRBD2	CASTPGGRAKNIQYF
TRBV7-2	TRBJ2-7	-	CASSLGSEGQYF
TRBV19	TRBJ2-4	-	CATSNRVGIQYF
TRBV11-2	TRBJ2-7	-	CASSRDRLTTYEQYF
TRBV7-8	TRBJ2-3	-	CASSFTGADTQYF
TRBV9	TRBJ1-1	TRBD1	CASSPPGTGASRAFF
TRBV9	TRBJ2-5	TRBD2	CASSVTERGAQYF
TRBV5-4	TRBJ2-1	TRBD2	CASSLVSGRGGYYNEQFF
TRBV25-1	TRBJ1-1	-	CASSESQTENTEAFF
TRBV6-1	TRBJ2-5	-	CALGRRQETQYF
TRBV30	TRBJ1-2	TRBD1	CAWKKGQSTDYGYTF
TRBV6-1	TRBJ2-7	TRBD2	CASSSGLAGPYEQYF
TRBV4-2	TRBJ1-5	-	CASSQEGRVGQPQHF
TRBV13	TRBJ2-3	-	CASSLSGDTQYF
TRBV10-2	TRBJ1-2	-	CASSELSTTNYGYTF
TRBV30	TRBJ2-7	TRBD2	CACPLGFAGDEQYF
TRBV4-3	TRBJ1-2	-	CASSQDKDSYGYTF
TRBV28	TRBJ2-7	-	CASSLGALGTNEQYF
TRBV11-3	TRBJ2-2	-	CASSVGGSTGELFF
TRBV11-2	TRBJ1-1	TRBD1	CASSLTPLGTGDTEAFF
TRBV7-2	TRBJ2-5	-	CASSPPPLGETQYF
TRBV2	TRBJ1-4	-	CASIQGAPLNEKLFF
TRBV7-2	TRBJ2-7	-	CASSFIPTYEQYF
TRBV5-1	TRBJ2-6	TRBD1	CASSLTGGSGGANVLTF
TRBV11-3	TRBJ1-1	-	CASSPRQNTEAFF
TRBV7-8	TRBJ2-2	-	CASSLGAGELFF
TRBV7-2	TRBJ1-2	TRBD1	CASSRSGSGQRGGSYTF
TRBV4-3	TRBJ2-1	-	CASSQDGTPYNEQFF
TRBV6-4	TRBJ2-1	TRBD2	CASNWTSGRSDTVEQFF
TRBV5-6	TRBJ1-1	-	CASSVSTEAFF
TRBV6-5	TRBJ1-3	-	CATSGGHSGNTIYF
TRBV11-2	TRBJ1-1	-	CASSLWAGGTEAFF
TRBV7-6	TRBJ1-1	-	CASSLAALNYGANTEAFF
TRBV5-1	TRBJ1-1	TRBD1	CASSLGDRVTEAFF
TRBV2	TRBJ1-5	-	CASSEMGHSNQPQHF
TRBV9	TRBJ2-1	TRBD2	CASSVVLAGYNEQFF
TRBV10-1	TRBJ2-7	-	CARSGAGGSSYEQYF
TRBV7-8	TRBJ2-1	-	CASSLGSDYNEQFF
TRBV18	TRBJ2-7	-	CASSPNIHEQYF
TRBV7-9	TRBJ1-1	TRBD1	CATSSSAISGGLAEAFF
TRBV19	TRBJ2-1	-	CASSWGKGFDNEQFF
TRBV28	TRBJ1-4	TRBD1	CASSLWGTGNEKLFF
TRBV5-1	TRBJ2-7	TRBD1	CASSFLTGTETYEQYF
TRBV5-1	TRBJ2-3	TRBD2	CASSLTRGGTDTDTQYF
TRBV7-9	TRBJ1-2	-	CASSSSNTGIGYGYTF
TRBV7-2	TRBJ2-7	-	CASSLNRDLPPYEQYF
TRBV30	TRBJ1-2	-	CAWSVPDAGAHGYTF
TRBV15	TRBJ1-2	-	CATSRDRTFLGGYTF
TRBV5-1	TRBJ1-5	TRBD1	CASSWGKGKRQGYYNQPQHF
TRBV27	TRBJ1-2	-	CASSSLPRGFGYGYTF
TRBV11-1	TRBJ2-1	TRBD2	CASSLGLAGDEQFF
TRBV5-1	TRBJ1-1	-	CASSSQGHTEAFF